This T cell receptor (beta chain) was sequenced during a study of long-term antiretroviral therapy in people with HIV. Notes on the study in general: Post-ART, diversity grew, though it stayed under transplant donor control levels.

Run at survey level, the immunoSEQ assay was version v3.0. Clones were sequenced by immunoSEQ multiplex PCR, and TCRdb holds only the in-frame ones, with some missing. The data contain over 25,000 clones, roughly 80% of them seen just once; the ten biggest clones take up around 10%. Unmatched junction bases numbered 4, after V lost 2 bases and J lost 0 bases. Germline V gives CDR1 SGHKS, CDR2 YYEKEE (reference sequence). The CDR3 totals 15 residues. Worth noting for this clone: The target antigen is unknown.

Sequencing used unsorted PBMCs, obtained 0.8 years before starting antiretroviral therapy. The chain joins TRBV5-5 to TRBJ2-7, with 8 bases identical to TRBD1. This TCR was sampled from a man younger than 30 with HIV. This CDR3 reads CASSFQGASSYEQYF. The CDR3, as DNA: TGTGCCAGCAGCTTCCAGGGGGCGAGCTCCTACGAGCAGTACTTC.